This record looks at one TCR beta chain sequence and its context. What it recognizes is unknown. This sample is part of a study of tumor-infiltrating lymphocytes in localized non-small cell lung cancer. Study-wide context: Some samples were collected after neoadjuvant chemotherapy; smokers, never-smokers and several histologies were included. Tumor tissue and non-adjacent uninvolved lung came from each patient.

The table came from immunoSEQ multiplex PCR; TCRdb's copy has only in-frame clones and leaves some out. The sample contains thousands of clones, less than 80% of which appear only once. Notes on the study in general: Higher tumor T cell infiltration than in uninvolved lung was supported by TCRbeta sequencing. Different pieces of the same tissue went to different assays, confounding technical variation with intratumor heterogeneity.

CDR1 GTSNPN and CDR2 SVGIG come from the germline V gene (reference sequence). This CDR3 has 12 residues. V was pared by 6 bases and J by 2 bases, with 11 bases between. The sequencing input was uninvolved lung tissue not adjacent to the tumor. This chain uses TRBV30 with TRBJ2-7; D is possibly TRBD2 (6 bases). The sequence derives from a human donor with non-small cell lung cancer. As DNA, the CDR3 is TGTGCCTGTATAGGGGAGGCCTACGAGCAGTACTTC. Residues: CACIGEAYEQYF.